This T cell receptor beta chain is from a study of shared clonotypes between healthy human individuals (dated by TCRdb to 2019 to 2021). A note on the overall study: The cohort comprised two women and three men aged 18 to 49 years. Blood TCR repertoires of several healthy adults were deeply sequenced to estimate repertoire size and the extent of clonotype sharing between individuals. To increase sequencing depth and limit assay-specific biases, different laboratories used diverse techniques to prepare libraries and sequence TCR repertoires. Leukapheresis yielded between about 0.85 and 10 billion PBMCs per donor.

In the case of this clone: Its antigen is still unknown. Base qualities are not recorded, but no much larger clone differs from it by a single base.

Healthy HIV-negative adults with no recently reported acute infections or vaccinations were included as donors. Every donor was a Caucasian adult residing in Nashville, Tennessee, USA. For unsorted samples, 75 million to 100 million PBMCs were counted and genomic DNA was extracted with the QIAamp DNA Blood Mini kit. After blood collection by leukapheresis, PBMCs were isolated using Ficoll-Histopaque density gradient centrifugation and then cryopreserved in the vapor phase of liquid nitrogen. The CDR3, from cysteine to phenylalanine, totals 14 residues. The entry retains the CDR3 DNA only, 42 bases that are in frame from base 1. CDR1 is given as SGHTA and CDR2 as FQGNSA, both from the germline V gene. At the junction V is shortened by 5 bases and J by 0 bases, with 11 bases in between. TCR CDR3 regions were amplified from genomic DNA by multiplex PCR using the deep immunoSEQ assay. Extracted genomic DNA from each cell subset was spread evenly across all wells of several immunoSEQ 96-well plates, with each plate serving as a replicate. For unsorted PBMC, each replicate PCR was loaded with 300 to 350 ng genomic DNA, equivalent to around 30,000 T cell genomes. Genomic DNA from unsorted PBMC was sequenced over ten immunoSEQ deep assay plates. Purified libraries were quantified with a Qubit 3.0 fluorometer, sized on a Bioanalyzer 2100, and re-quantified with the KAPA Library Quantification kit. Each immunoSEQ 96-well plate was sequenced on its own single-read 150-cycle Illumina NextSeq 550 flow cell. Turning to the authors' computational methods: Because the immunoSEQ output held only junctional sequences and lacked quality scores, the filtering could not match the filtering applied to full-length reads. To assign V/J genes and CDR3, sequences were annotated against IMGT germline references using PyIR, a Python wrapper for IgBLAST v1.9. Reads were filtered out if the reads had weak V/J assignments (E-value above 1e-6), no CDR3, stop codons, out-of-frame junctions, or ambiguous translated residues. V3J clonotypes were defined by identical inferred V gene, J gene, and CDR3 amino acid sequence. To compute the percentage overlap between repertoires, the number of shared unique clonotypes was divided by the size of the smaller repertoire. Richness of each repertoire was evaluated using RTK rarefaction, the Chao1 estimator, and Recon v2.1 estimates of unobserved clonotypes. Entries here come from immuneACCESS through TCRdb and include only in-frame sequences with V and J called. Some clones fail to appear in such tables; in the studies checked, an unresolved V gene covers under half of the shortfall, and the cause of the remainder is unknown. The V and J calls and the clone size are those of that table, but D and trimming were determined from the DNA. In all, the sample holds approximately 500,000 clones, and about three quarters of those were seen once. Roughly an eighth of the sample rests with the top ten.

General conclusions and limits of the study: Pairwise subsampling indicated that sequencing depth was expected to affect the degree of clonotype sharing among donors. Because the study included only a small number of donors, the genetic and exposure-history diversity represented was limited. Sampling was limited to blood, and TCR repertoires in tissue likely differ from TCR repertoires in blood.

Sequenced: PBMCs. The sequence derives from a woman aged 40 to 55 in good health. Some clones in this sample may be carry-over from other donors' samples. The sequence joins TRBV7-2 to TRBJ2-7; TRBD2 is a weak D gene call, 5 bases matching. The base sequence is TGTGCCAGCAGCACAACTAGGAACTCCTACGAGCAGTACTTC. This translates into CASSTTRNSYEQYF.